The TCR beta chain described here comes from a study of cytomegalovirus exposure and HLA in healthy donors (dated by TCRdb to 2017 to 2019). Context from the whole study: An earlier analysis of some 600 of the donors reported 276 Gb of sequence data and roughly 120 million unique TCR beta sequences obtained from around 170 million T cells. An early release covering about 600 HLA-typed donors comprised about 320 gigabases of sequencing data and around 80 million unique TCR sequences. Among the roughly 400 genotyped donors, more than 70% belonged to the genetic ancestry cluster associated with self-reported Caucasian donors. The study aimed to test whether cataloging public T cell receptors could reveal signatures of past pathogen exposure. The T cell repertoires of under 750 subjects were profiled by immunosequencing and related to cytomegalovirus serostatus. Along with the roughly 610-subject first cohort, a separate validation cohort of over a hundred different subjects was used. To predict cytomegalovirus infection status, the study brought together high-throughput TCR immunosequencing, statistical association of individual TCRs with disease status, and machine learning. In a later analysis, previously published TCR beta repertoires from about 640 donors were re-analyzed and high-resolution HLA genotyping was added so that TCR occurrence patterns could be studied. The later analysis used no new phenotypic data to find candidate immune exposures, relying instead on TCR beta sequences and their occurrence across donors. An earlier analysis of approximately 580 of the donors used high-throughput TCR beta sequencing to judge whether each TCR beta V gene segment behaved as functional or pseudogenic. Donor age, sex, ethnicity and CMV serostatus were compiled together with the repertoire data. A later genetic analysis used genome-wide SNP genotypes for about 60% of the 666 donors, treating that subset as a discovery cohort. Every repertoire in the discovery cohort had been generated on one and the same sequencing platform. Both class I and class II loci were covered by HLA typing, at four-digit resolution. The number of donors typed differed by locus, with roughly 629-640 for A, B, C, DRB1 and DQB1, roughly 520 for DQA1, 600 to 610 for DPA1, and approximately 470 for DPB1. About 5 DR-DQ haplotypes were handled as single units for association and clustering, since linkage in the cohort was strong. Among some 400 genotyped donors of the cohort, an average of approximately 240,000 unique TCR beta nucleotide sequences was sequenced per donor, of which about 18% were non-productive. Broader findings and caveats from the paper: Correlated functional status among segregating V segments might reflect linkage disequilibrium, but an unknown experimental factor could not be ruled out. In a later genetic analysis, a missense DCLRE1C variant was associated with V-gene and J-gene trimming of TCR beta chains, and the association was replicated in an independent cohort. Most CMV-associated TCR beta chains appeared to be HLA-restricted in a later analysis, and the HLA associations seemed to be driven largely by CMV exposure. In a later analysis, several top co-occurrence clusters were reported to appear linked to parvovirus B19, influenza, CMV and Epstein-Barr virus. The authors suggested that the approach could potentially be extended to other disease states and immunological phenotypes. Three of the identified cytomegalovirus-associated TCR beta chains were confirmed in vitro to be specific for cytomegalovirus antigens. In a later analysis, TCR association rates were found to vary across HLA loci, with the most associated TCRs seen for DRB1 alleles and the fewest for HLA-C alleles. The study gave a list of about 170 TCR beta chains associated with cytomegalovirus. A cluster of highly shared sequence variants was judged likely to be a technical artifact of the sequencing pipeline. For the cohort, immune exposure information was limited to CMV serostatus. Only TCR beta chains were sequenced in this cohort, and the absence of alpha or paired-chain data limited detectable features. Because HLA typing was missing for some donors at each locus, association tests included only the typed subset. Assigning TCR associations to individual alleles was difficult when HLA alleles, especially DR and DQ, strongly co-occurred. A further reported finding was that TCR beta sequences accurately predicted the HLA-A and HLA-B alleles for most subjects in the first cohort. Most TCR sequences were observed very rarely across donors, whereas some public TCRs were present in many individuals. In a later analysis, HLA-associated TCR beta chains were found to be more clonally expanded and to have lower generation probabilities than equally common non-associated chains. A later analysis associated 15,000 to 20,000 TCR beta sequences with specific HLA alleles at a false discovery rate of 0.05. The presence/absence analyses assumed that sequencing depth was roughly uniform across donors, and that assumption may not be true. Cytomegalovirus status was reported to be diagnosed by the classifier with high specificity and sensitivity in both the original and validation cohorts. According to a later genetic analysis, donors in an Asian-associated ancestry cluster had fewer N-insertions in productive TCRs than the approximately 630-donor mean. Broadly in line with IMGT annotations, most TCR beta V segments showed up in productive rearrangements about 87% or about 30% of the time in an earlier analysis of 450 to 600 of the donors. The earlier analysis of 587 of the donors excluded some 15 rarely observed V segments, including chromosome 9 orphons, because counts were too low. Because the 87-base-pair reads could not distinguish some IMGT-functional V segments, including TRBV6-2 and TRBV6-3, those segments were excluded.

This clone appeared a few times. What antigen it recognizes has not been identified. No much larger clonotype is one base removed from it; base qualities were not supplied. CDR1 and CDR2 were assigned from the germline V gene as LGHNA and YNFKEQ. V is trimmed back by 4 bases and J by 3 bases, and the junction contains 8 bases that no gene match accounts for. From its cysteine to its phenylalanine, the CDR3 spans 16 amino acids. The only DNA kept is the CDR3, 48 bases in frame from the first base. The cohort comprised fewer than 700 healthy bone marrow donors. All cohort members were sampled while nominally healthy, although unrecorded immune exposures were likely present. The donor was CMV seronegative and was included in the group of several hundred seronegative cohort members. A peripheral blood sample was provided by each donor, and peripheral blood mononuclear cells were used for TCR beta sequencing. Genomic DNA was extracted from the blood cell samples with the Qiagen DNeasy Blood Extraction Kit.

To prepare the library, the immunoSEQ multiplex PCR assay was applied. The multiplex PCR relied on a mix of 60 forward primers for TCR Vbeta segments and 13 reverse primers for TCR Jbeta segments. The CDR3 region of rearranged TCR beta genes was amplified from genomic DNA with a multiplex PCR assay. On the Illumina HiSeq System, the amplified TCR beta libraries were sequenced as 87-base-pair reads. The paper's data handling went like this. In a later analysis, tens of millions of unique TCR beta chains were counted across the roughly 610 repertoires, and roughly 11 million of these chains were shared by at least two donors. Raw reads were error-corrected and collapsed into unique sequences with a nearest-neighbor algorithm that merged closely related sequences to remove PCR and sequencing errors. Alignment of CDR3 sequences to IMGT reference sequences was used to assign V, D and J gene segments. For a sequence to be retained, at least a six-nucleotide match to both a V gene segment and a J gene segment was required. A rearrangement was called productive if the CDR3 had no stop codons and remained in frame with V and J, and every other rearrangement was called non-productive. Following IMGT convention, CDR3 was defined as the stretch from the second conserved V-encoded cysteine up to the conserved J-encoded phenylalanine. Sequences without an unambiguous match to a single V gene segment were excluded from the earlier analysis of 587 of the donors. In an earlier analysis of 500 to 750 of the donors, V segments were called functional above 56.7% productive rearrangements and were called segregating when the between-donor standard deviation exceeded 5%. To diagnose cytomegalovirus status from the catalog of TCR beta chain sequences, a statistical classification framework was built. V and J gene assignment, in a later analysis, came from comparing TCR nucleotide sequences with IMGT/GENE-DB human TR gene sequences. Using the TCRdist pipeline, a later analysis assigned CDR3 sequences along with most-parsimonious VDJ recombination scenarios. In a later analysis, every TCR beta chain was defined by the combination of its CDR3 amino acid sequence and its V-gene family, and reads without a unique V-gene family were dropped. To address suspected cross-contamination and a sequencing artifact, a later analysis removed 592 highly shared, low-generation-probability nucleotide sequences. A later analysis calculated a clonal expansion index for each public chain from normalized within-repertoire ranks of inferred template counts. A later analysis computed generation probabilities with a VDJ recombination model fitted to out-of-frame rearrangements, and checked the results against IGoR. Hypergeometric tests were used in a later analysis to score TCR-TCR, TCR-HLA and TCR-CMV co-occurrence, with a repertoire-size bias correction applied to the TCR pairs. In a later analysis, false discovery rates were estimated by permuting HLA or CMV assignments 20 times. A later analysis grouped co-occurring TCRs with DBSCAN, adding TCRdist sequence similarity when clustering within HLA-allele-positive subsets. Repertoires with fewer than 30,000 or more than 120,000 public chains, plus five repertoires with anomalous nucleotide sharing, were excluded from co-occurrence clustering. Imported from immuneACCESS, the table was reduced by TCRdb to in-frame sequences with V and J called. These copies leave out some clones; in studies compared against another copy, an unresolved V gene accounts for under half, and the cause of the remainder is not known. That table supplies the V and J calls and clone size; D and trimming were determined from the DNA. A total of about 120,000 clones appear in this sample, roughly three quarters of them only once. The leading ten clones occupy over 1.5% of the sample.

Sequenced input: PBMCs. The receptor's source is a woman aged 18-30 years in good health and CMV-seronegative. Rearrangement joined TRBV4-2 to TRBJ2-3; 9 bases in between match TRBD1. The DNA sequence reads TGTGCCAGCAGCCGGACAGGGGTCTATACAACAGATACGCAGTATTTT. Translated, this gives CASSRTGVYTTDTQYF.